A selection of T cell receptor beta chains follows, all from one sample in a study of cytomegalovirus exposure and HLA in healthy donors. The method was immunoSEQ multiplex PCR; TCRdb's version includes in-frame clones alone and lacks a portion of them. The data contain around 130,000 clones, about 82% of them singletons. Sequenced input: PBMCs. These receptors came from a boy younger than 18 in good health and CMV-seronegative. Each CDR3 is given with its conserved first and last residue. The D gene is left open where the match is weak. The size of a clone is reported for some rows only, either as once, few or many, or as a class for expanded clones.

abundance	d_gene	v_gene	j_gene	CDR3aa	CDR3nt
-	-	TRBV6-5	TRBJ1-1	CASSQWTEAFF	TGTGCCAGCAGCCAGTGGACTGAAGCTTTCTTT
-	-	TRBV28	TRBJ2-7	CASSKLTGSLYEQYF	TGTGCCAGCAGCAAGCTTACCGGGAGCCTCTACGAGCAGTACTTC
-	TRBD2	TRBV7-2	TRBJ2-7	CASSAPAGVVQYF	TGTGCCAGCAGCGCCCCAGCGGGGGTGGTTCAGTACTTC
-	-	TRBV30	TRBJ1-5	CAWSVQGSQPQHF	TGTGCCTGGAGTGTACAGGGAAGTCAGCCCCAGCATTTT
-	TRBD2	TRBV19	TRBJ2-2	CASSTLAEGTGELFF	TGTGCCAGTAGTACTCTAGCGGAGGGGACCGGGGAGCTGTTTTTT
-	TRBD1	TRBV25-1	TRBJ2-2	CASSEYHRDREAGELFF	TGTGCCAGCAGTGAATACCACCGGGACAGGGAGGCCGGGGAGCTGTTTTTT
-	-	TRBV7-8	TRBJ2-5	CASSLALDSAWETQYF	TGTGCCAGCAGCTTAGCGTTGGACTCTGCCTGGGAGACCCAGTACTTC
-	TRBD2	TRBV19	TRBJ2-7	CASSIASAGVPYEQYF	TGTGCCAGTAGTATAGCTTCGGCGGGAGTTCCCTACGAGCAGTACTTC
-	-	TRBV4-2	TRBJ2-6	CASSQDPGEAGANVLTF	TGTGCCAGCAGCCAAGATCCGGGGGAGGCTGGGGCCAACGTCCTGACTTTC
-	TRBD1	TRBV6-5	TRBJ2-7	CASRRTGRSYEQYF	TGTGCCAGCAGGAGGACAGGCCGTTCCTACGAGCAGTACTTC
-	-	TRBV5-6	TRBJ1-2	CASSFSPRGMKGYTF	TGTGCCAGCAGCTTCTCACCCAGGGGTATGAAGGGCTACACCTTC
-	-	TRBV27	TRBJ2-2	CASSLSPSAGELFF	TGTGCCAGCAGTTTATCCCCGAGCGCCGGGGAGCTGTTTTTT
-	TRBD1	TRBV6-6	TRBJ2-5	CASRIQGLAQYF	TGTGCCAGCAGGATACAGGGGCTGGCCCAGTACTTC
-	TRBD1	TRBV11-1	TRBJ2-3	CASRRQGVGTDTQYF	TGTGCCAGCAGAAGACAGGGGGTCGGCACAGATACGCAGTATTTT
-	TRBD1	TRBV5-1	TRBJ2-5	CASSPTGQGRETQYF	TGCGCCAGCAGCCCAACCGGACAGGGACGAGAGACCCAGTACTTC
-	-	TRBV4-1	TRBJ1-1	CASSHSPPGNTEAFF	TGCGCCAGCAGCCATTCACCCCCGGGGAACACTGAAGCTTTCTTT
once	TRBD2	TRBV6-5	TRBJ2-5	CASHSGLGETQYF	TGTGCCAGCCACTCGGGACTAGGAGAGACCCAGTACTTC
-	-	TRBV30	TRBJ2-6	CAWSLTSGANVLTF	TGTGCCTGGAGTTTAACTTCTGGGGCCAACGTCCTGACTTTC
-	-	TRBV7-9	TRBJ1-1	CASSLESVTEAFF	TGTGCCAGCAGCTTAGAAAGCGTCACTGAAGCTTTCTTT
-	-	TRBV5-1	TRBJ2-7	CASSLEGLTPYEQYF	TGCGCCAGCAGCTTGGAGGGACTGACTCCCTACGAGCAGTACTTC
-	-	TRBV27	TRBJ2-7	CASSVSPVSYEQYF	TGTGCCAGCAGCGTTAGCCCTGTCTCCTACGAGCAGTACTTC
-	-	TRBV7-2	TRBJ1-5	CASSLRGGPNQPQHF	TGTGCCAGCAGCTTACGGGGGGGCCCCAATCAGCCCCAGCATTTT
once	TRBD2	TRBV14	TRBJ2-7	CASTSGYEQYF	TGTGCCAGCACTAGCGGATACGAGCAGTACTTC
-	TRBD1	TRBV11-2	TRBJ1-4	CASSLKTGLGEKLFF	TGTGCCAGCAGCCTAAAGACAGGGTTGGGTGAAAAACTGTTTTTT
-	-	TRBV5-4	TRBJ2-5	CASSLISDQETQYF	TGTGCCAGCAGCTTGATCAGCGACCAAGAGACCCAGTACTTC
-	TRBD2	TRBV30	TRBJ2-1	CAWSVAGGLYNEQFF	TGTGCCTGGAGTGTAGCGGGAGGCCTATACAATGAGCAGTTCTTC
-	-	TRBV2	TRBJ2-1	CASSAYSRSYNEQFF	TGTGCCAGCAGTGCGTATTCCCGTTCCTACAATGAGCAGTTCTTC
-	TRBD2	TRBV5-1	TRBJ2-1	CASSVLAEYNEQFF	TGCGCCAGCAGCGTACTAGCGGAGTACAATGAGCAGTTCTTC
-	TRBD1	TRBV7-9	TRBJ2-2	CASSRQGVTVGVTGELFF	TGTGCCAGCAGCCGACAGGGGGTAACCGTAGGTGTGACCGGGGAGCTGTTTTTT
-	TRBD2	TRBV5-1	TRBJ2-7	CASSLFPSGGTYEQYF	TGCGCCAGCAGCTTGTTTCCTAGCGGGGGGACCTACGAGCAGTACTTC
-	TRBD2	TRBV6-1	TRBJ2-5	CASSDYAGGGWGETQYF	TGTGCCAGCAGTGACTACGCGGGAGGGGGCTGGGGAGAGACCCAGTACTTC
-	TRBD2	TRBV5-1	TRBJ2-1	CASSLAPRVAGVDEQFF	TGCGCCAGCAGCTTGGCCCCCAGGGTAGCGGGAGTGGATGAGCAGTTCTTC
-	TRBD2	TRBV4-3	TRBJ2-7	CASSQGSTSVYYEQYF	TGCGCCAGCAGCCAGGGATCGACTAGCGTCTACTACGAGCAGTACTTC
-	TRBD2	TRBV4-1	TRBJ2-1	CASSQDPLAGNYNEQFF	TGCGCCAGCAGCCAAGATCCGCTAGCGGGAAACTACAATGAGCAGTTCTTC
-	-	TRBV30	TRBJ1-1	CASSVGGRAFF	TGTGCCTCTTCTGTGGGGGGGCGAGCTTTCTTT
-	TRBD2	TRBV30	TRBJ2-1	CAWSGLAGGPNEQFF	TGTGCCTGGAGTGGCCTAGCGGGAGGCCCCAATGAGCAGTTCTTC
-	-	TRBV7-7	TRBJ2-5	CASSFLNGRAETQYF	TGTGCCAGCAGCTTTCTCAATGGCAGGGCAGAGACCCAGTACTTC
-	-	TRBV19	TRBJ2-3	CASSMRTAATDTQYF	TGTGCCAGTAGTATGAGGACAGCAGCTACAGATACGCAGTATTTT
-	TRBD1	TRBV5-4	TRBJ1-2	CASRRGDRDNYGYTF	TGTGCCAGCAGAAGGGGGGACAGGGATAACTATGGCTACACCTTC
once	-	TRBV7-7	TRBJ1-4	CASSFGGTNEKLFF	TGTGCCAGCAGCTTTGGGGGGACTAATGAAAAACTGTTTTTT
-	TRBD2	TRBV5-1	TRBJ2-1	CASSLGTSGISYNEQFF	TGCGCCAGCAGCTTGGGGACTAGCGGGATCTCCTACAATGAGCAGTTCTTC
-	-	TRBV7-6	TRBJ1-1	CASSSGTTNTEAFF	TGTGCCAGCAGCTCCGGGACAACGAACACTGAAGCTTTCTTT
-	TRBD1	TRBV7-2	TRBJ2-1	CASSLRVMGTGDNEQFF	TGTGCCAGCAGCTTAAGGGTAATGGGGACAGGAGATAATGAGCAGTTCTTC
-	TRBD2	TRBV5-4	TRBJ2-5	CASSLEAGVWETQYF	TGTGCCAGCAGCTTGGAGGCGGGAGTTTGGGAGACCCAGTACTTC
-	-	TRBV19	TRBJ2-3	CASSISDTQYF	TGTGCCAGTAGTATCTCAGATACGCAGTATTTT
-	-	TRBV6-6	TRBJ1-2	CASSPGQTSYGYTF	TGTGCCAGCAGCCCAGGACAGACTTCCTATGGCTACACCTTC
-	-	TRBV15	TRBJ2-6	CATSRERAFSGANVLTF	TGTGCCACCAGCAGAGAACGAGCGTTCTCTGGGGCCAACGTCCTGACTTTC
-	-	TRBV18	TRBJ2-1	CASSRLLARGSSYNEQFF	TGTGCCAGCTCACGACTCCTTGCCCGGGGGAGCTCCTACAATGAGCAGTTCTTC
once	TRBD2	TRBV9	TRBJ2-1	CASSALAGDLGEQFF	TGTGCCAGCAGCGCACTAGCGGGAGATCTCGGTGAGCAGTTCTTC
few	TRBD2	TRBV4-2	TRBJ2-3	CASSQDSPAGGPTDTQYF	TGTGCCAGCAGCCAAGATTCCCCGGCGGGAGGTCCCACAGATACGCAGTATTTT
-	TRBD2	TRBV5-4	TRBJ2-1	CASSLFRLAGGNEQFF	TGTGCCAGCAGCTTGTTTCGACTAGCGGGAGGCAATGAGCAGTTCTTC
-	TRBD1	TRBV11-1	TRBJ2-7	CASSLEPGGYEQYF	TGTGCCAGCAGCTTAGAACCAGGGGGCTACGAGCAGTACTTC
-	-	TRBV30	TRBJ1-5	CAWSVRGPEPQHF	TGTGCCTGGAGTGTACGTGGCCCAGAGCCCCAGCATTTT
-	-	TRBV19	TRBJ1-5	CASSIDSGSNQPQHF	TGTGCCAGTAGTATTGACTCGGGGAGCAATCAGCCCCAGCATTTT